This TCR beta chain appears in the sequencing data of a study of T-cell reconstitution after alpha-beta-depleted transplantation in children. During its preparation, the TCRbeta library received unique molecular identifiers. TCRdb itself ran the PCR reads through MiXCR, one entry per CDR3 protein. Of a few hundred thousand distinct CDR3 sequences listed, 9.7% are singletons. The table lists this clonotype with many counts. The CDR3 contains 14 residues. V lost 2 bases to trimming and J lost 5 bases; unmatched junction nucleotides: 2. CDR1 is SEHNR and CDR2 is FQNEAQ in the germline V gene (reference sequence).

This sequence originates from a human donor who donated a stem cell graft to a child with SCID. This chain connects TRBV7-9 to TRBJ2-7; the match to TRBD2 covers 11 bases. The source material was PBMCs from the stem cell graft donor, sampled from the stem cell graft. CDR3 amino acids: CASSLLAGGHEQYF. CDR3 sequence (DNA): TGTGCCAGCAGCTTACTAGCGGGGGGCCACGAGCAGTACTTC.